The rows below give T cell receptor beta chains drawn from one sample of a study of blood T cell repertoires in COVID-19. The protocol was immunoSEQ multiplex PCR, while the TCRdb copy is restricted to in-frame clones and leaves out a portion. The sample carries about 180,000 clones, 70% to 90% recorded once. Material: peripheral blood. These receptors all come from a man between 18 and 35 years old who had recovered from COVID-19. Each CDR3 is given without its conserved first and last residue. D genes are given only for firm matches.

>TRBJ1-2|.|TRBV20-1|9
SAREGDGYT
>TRBJ2-7|.|TRBV25-1|12
ASSLTQGFDEQY
>TRBJ2-3|TRBD2|TRBV5-1|13
ASLRGGRVSDTQY
>TRBJ2-7|.|TRBV11-2|9
ASSPQGLQY
>TRBJ2-5|.|TRBV5-6|13
ASSQGSRARETQY
>TRBJ1-1|.|TRBV7-9|13
ASSLLQGSWTEAF
>TRBJ1-5|.|TRBV11-2|12
ASSQGRADQPQH
>TRBJ1-3|.|TRBV6-6|12
ASSYGSGGNTIY
>TRBJ1-2|.|TRBV24-1|12
ATSDLAANYGYT
>TRBJ2-1|.|TRBV3-1/TRBV3-2|10
ASSRGFNEQF
>TRBJ2-7|.|TRBV12-3/TRBV12-4|11
ASSLTGGSEQY